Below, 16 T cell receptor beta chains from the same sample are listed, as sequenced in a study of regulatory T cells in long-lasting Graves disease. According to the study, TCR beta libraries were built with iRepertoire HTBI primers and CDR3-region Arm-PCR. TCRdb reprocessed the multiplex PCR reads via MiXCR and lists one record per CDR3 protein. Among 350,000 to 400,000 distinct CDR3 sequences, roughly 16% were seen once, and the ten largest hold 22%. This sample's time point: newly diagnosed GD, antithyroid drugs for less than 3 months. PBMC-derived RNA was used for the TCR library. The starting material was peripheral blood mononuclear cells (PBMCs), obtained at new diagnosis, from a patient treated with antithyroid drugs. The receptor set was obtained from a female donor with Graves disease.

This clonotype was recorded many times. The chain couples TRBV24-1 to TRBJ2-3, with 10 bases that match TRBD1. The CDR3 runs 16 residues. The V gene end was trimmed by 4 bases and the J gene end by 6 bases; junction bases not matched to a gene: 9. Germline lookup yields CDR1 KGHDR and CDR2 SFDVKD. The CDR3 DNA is TGTGCCACCAGTGACACCCGACAGGGGGCGCGTGATACGCAGTATTTT. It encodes CATSDTRQGARDTQYF.

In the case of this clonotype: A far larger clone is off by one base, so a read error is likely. CDR3 nucleotides: TGTGCCAGCATGACCGGGACAGCGAACACTGAAGCTTTCTTT. It translates to CASMTGTANTEAFF. J is TRBJ1-1 and V is TRBV6-1; TRBD1 aligns across 7 bases. CDR1 is MNHNS and CDR2 is SASEGT in the germline V gene. After removal of 7 bases from V and 1 base from J, the junction contained 6 bases not matched to a gene. The CDR3 length is 14 residues.

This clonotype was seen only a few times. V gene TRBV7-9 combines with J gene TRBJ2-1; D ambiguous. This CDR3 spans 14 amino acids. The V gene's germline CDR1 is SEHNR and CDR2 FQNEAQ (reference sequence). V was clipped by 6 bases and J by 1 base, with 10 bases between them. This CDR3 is CASSFDLSYNEQFF. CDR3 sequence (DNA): TGTGCCAGCAGTTTTGACCTTTCCTACAATGAGCAGTTCTTC.

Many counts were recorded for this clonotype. The CDR3, as DNA: TGTGCCAGCAGCTTAGAGGGGTGGTGGGGGTCTAGACCCCGCCGGGATACGCAGTATTTT. Its protein product is CASSLEGWWGSRPRRDTQYF. V usage is TRBV7-2 and J usage is TRBJ2-3, with D perhaps TRBD1 or TRBD2 (5 bases each). This CDR3 contains 20 residues. Trimming removed 1 base from V and 6 bases from J, with 29 bases in between. Germline lookup yields CDR1 SGHTA and CDR2 FQGNSA. Using reference TRBV7-2 and TRBJ2-3 for the parts outside the CDR3, the full variable domain is GAGVSQSPSNKVTEKGKDVELRCDPISGHTALYWYRQSLGQGLEFLIYFQGNSAPDKSGLPSDRFSAERTGGSVSTLTIQRTQQEDSAVYLCASSLEGWWGSRPRRDTQYFGPGTRLTVL.

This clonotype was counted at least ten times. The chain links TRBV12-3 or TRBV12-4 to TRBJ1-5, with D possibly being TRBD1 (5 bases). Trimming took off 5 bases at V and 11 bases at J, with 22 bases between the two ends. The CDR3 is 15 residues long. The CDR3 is CASSLNQGGPMAQHF. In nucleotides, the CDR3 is TGTGCCAGCAGTCTAAATCAGGGAGGCCCTATGGCCCAGCATTTT.

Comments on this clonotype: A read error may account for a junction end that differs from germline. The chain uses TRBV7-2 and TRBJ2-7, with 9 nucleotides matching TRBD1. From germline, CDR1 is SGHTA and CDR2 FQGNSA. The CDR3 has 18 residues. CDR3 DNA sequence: TGTGCCTGCAGCTTAGCGCTTAGGTTCCGGGACAGGGAGTACGAGCAGTACTTC. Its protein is CACSLALRFRDREYEQYF.

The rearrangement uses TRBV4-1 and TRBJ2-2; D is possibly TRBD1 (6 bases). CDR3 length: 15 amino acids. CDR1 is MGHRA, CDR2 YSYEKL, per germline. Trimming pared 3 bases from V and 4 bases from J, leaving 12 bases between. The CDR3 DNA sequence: TGCGCCAGCAGCCATGGGACACGGGGCACCGGGGAGCTGTTTTTT. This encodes CASSHGTRGTGELFF.

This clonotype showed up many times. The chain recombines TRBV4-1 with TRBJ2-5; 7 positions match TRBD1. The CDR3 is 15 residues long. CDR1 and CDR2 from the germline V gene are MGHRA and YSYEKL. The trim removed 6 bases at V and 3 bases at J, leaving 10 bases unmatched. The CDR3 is CASRGLTGEEETQYF. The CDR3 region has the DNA TGCGCCAGCAGGGGTCTCACAGGGGAAGAAGAGACCCAGTACTTC.

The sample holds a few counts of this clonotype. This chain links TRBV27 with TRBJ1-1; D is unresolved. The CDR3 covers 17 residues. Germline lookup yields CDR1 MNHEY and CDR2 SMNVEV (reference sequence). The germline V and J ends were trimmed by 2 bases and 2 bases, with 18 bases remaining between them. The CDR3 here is CASSLIGRPFLNTEAFF. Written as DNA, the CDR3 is TGTGCCAGCAGTTTAATAGGGCGCCCGTTTCTAAACACTGAAGCTTTCTTT.

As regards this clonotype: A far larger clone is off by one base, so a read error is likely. CDR3 protein: CASRGTGWTLNTEAFF. The CDR3 DNA reads TGTGCCAGCAGGGGGACAGGGTGGACCCTGAACACTGAAGCTTTCTTT. The V gene is TRBV2, the J gene TRBJ1-1; TRBD1 aligns across 9 bases. Looked up from germline, CDR1 is SNHLY and CDR2 is FYNNEI. This CDR3 spans 16 amino acids. J gave up 0 bases and V 6 bases, and 8 bases lay outside the gene matches.

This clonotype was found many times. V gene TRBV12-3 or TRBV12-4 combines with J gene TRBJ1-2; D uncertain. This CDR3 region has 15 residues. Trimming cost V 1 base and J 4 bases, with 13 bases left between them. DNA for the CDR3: TGTGCCAGCAGTTTAGGGTTCCGGGGAAGCTATGGCTACACCTTC. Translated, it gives CASSLGFRGSYGYTF.

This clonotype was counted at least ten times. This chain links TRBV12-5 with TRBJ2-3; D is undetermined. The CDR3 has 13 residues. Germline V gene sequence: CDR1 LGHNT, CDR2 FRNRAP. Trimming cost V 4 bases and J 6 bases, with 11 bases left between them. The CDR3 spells CASGYAGVDTQYF. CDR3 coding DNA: TGTGCTAGTGGTTATGCTGGGGTTGATACGCAGTATTTT.

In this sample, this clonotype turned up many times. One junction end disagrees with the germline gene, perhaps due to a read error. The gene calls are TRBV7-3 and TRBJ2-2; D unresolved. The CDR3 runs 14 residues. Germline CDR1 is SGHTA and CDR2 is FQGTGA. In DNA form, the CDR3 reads TGTGCCAGCAGCTTATCGACAAACACCGAGGAGCTGTTTTTT. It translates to CASSLSTNTEELFF. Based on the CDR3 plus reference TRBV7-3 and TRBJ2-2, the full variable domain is GAGVSQTPSNKVTEKGKYVELRCDPISGHTALYWYRQSLGQGPEFLIYFQGTGAADDSGLPNDRFFAVRPEGSVSTLKIQRTERGDSAVYLCASSLSTNTEELFFGEGSRLTVL.

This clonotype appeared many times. This chain's CDR3 is CASSRNIGHHYEQYF. CDR3 nucleotide sequence: TGTGCCAGTAGCCGCAATATTGGACACCACTACGAGCAGTACTTC. The chain carries TRBV19 and TRBJ2-7; a possible D gene is TRBD1 (5 bases). This CDR3 has 15 residues. Between the trimmed V and J ends, which lost 6 bases and 3 bases, there was a span of 18 bases. Germline values: CDR1 LNHDA, CDR2 SQIVND (reference sequence).

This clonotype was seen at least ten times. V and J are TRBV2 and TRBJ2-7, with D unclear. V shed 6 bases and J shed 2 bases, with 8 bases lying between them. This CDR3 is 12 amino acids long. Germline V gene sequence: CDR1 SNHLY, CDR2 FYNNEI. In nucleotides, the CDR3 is TGTGCCAGCAGAGACGACACCTACGAGCAGTACTTC. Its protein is CASRDDTYEQYF. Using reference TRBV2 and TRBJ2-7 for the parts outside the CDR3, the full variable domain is EPEVTQTPSHQVTQMGQEVILRCVPISNHLYFYWYRQILGQKVEFLVSFYNNEISEKSEIFDDQFSVERPDGSNFTLKIRSTKLEDSAMYFCASRDDTYEQYFGPGTRLTVT.

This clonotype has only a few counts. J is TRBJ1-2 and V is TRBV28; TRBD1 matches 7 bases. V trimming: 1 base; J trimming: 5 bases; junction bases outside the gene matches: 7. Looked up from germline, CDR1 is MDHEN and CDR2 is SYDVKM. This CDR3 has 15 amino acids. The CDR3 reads CASSLSVDRVYGYTF. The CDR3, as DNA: TGTGCCAGCAGTTTATCGGTCGACAGGGTGTATGGCTACACCTTC.